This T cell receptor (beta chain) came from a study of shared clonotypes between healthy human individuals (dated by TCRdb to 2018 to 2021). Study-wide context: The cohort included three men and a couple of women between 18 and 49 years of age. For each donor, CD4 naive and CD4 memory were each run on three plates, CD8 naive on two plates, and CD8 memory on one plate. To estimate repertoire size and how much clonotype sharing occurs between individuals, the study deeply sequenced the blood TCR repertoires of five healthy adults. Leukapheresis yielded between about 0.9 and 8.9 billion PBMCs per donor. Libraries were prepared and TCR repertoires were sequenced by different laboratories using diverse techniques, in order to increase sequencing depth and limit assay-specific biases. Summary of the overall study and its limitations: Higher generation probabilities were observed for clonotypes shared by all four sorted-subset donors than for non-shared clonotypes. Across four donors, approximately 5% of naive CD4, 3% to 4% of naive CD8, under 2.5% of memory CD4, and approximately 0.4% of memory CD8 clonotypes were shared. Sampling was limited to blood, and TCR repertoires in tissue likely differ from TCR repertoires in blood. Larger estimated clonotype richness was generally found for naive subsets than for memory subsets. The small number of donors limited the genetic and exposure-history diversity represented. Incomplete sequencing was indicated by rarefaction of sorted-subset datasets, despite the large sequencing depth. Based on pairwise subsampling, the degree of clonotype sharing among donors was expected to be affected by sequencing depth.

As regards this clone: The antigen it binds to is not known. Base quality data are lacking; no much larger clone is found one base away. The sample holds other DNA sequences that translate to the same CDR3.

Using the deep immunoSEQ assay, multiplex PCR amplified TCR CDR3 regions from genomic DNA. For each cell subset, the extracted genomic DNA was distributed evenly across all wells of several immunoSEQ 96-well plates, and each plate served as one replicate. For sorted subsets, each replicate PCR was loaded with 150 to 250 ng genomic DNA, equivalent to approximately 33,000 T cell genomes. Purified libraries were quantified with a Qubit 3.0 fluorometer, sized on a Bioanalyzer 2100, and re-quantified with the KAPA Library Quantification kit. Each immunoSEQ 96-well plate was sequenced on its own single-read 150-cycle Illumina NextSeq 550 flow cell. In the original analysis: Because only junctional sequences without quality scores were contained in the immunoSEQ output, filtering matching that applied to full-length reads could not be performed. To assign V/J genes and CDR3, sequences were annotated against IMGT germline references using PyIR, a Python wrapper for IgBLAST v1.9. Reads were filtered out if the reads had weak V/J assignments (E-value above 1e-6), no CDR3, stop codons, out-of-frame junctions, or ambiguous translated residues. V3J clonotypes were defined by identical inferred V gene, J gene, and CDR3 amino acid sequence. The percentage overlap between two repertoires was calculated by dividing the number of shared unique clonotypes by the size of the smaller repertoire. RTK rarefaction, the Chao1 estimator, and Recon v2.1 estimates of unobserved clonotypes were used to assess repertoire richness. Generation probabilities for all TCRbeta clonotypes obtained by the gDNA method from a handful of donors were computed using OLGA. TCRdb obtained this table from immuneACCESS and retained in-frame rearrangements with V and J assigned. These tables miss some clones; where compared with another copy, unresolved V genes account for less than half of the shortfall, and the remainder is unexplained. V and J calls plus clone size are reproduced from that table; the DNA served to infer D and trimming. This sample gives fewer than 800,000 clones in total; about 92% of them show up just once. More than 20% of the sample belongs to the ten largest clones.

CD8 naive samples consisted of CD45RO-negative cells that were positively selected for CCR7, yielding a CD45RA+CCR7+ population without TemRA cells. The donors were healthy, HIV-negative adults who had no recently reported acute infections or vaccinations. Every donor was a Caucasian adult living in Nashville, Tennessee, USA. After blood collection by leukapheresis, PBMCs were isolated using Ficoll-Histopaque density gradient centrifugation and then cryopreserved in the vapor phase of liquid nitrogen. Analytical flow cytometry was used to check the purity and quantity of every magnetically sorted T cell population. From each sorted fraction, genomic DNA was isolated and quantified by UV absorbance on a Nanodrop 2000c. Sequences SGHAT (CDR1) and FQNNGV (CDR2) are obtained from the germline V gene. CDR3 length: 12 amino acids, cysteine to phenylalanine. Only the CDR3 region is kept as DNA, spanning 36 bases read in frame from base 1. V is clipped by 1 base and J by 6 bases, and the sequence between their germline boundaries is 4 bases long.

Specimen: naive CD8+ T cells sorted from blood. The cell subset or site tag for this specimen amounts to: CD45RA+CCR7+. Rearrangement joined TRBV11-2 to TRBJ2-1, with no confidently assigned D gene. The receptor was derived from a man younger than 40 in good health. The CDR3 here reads CASSLVRNEQFF. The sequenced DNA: TGTGCCAGCAGCTTAGTGCGCAATGAGCAGTTCTTC.